This TCR beta chain was recovered during a study of breast tumors, draining lymph nodes, adjacent tissues listed by TCRdb under 2016. Concerning the study at large: In breast cancer patients, the study compared the TCR beta repertoires of tumor, adjacent nontumor tissue and axillary lymph nodes. The study aimed to assess the relationships and possible T-cell exchange between tumor, surrounding tissue and draining lymph node repertoires in human breast cancer.

This clonotype was counted ten times or more. Its antigen target is currently unknown. No base quality values were provided; no much bigger clone lies one nucleotide off. General conclusions and limits of the study: The similarity between tumor and nontumor tissue repertoires was significantly greater in luminal-like breast cancer than in basal-like breast cancer. The data were judged consistent with most tumor T cells deriving from the lymph node and then expanding within tumor tissue. T-cell repertoire diversity in tumors was found to be lower than in lymph nodes but higher than in nontumor tissue, and preferential V and J gene usage was observed. The conclusion that tumor T cells originate in lymph nodes was presented as consistent with a hypothesis rather than as directly demonstrated.

Lymph node samples were obtained from the axillary draining lymph nodes of breast cancer patients. V is pared back by 2 bases and J by 2 bases, with 5 bases lying between the germline termini. Taken from the germline V gene, the CDR1 and CDR2 loops are ENHRY and SYGVKD. The CDR3 covers 13 residues, taking in both the cysteine and the phenylalanine. Only the CDR3 region is kept as DNA, spanning 39 bases read in frame from base 1. TCRdb lists the instrument as Illumina HiSeq 2000. TCR beta chain libraries were generated through multiplex PCR amplification. The amplified TCR beta chain products were analyzed by high-throughput sequencing. The public reads were run again by TCRdb, first through fastp at Q25 and then through MiXCR, and only productive beta chains were kept. Every entry covers one CDR3 protein and lists the most common genes and DNA from its rows. This sample has about 110,000 distinct CDR3 sequences in its table, and less than 40% of those were observed once. The ten largest make up under 6.5% of the sample.

The clonotype was recovered from a female donor with breast cancer. Some clones in this sample may be carry-over from other donors' samples. The sequenced sample consisted of axillary lymph node tissue. The chain is assembled from TRBV10-3 and TRBJ2-3; the D gene assignment is ambiguous. For the CDR3, the sequence is CAISEQATDTQYF. The DNA reads TGTGCCATCAGTGAGCAGGCCACAGATACGCAGTATTTT.